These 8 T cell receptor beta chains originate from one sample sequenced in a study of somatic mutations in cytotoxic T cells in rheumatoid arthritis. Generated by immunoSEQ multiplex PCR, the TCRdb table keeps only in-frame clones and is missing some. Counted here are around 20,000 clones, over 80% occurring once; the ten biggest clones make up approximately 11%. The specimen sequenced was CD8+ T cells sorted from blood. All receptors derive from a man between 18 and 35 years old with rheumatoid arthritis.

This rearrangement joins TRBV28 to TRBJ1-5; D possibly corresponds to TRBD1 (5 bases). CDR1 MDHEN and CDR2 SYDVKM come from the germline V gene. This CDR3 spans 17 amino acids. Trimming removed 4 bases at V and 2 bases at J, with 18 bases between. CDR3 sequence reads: CASSYIRDSARNQPQHF. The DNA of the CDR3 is TGTGCCAGCAGTTACATAAGGGACTCTGCGCGCAATCAGCCCCAGCATTTT.

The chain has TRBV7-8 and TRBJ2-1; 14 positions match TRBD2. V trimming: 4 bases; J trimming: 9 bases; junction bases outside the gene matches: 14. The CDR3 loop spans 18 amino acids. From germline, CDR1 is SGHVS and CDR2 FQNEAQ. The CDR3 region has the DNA TGTGCCAGCAGCTCCTACCTTCCGACTAGCGGGGGGGTAGGTGAGCAGTTCTTC. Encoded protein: CASSSYLPTSGGVGEQFF.

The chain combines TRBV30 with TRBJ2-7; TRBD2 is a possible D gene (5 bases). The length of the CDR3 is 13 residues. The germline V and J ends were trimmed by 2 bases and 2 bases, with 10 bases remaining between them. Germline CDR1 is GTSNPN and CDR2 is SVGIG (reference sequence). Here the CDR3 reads CAWSSSGPYEQYF. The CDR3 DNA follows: TGTGCCTGGAGTTCGAGCGGCCCCTACGAGCAGTACTTC.

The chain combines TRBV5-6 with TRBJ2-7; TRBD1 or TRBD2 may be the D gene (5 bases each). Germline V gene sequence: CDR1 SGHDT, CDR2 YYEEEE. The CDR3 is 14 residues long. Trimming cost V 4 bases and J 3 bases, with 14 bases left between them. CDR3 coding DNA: TGTGCCAGCAGCCCGGGACCTCCTCTCTACGAGCAGTACTTC. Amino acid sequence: CASSPGPPLYEQYF.

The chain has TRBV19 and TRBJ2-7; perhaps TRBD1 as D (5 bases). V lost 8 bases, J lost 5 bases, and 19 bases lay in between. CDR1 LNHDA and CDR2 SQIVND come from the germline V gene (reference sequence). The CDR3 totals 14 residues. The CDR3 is CASSPRSGWDEQYF. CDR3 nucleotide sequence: TGTGCCAGTTCCCCACGGTCAGGGTGGGACGAGCAGTACTTC.

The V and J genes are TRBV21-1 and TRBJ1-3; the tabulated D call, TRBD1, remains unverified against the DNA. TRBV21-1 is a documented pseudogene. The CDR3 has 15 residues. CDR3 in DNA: TGTGCCAGCAGCAAAGGATCCAGCTCTGGAAACACCATATATTTT. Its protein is CASSKGSSSGNTIYF.

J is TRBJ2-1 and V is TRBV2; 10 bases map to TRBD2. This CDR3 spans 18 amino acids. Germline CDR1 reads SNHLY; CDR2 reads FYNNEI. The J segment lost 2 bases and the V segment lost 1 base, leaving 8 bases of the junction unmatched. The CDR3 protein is CASSEGSGGAGAYNEQFF. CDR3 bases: TGTGCCAGCAGTGAAGGAAGCGGGGGGGCCGGGGCCTACAATGAGCAGTTCTTC.

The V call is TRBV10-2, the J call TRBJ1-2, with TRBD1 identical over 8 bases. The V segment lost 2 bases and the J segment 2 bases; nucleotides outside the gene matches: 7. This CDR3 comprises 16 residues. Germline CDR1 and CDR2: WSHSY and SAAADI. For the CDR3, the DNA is TGCGCCAGCAGTGAGCCCGATTACAGGGGGAACTATGGCTACACCTTC. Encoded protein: CASSEPDYRGNYGYTF.